Below, 27 T cell receptor beta chains from the same sample are listed, as sequenced in a study of Graves' ophthalmopathy and Graves' hyperthyroidism. RNA transcripts provided the template for amplifying TCR beta CDR3 regions. First-round RT-PCR relied on HTBI primers, and a second-round multiplex PCR came next. MiXCR, applied by TCRdb to the multiplex PCR reads, yields one record per CDR3 protein. Found here are a few hundred thousand distinct CDR3 sequences, around 20% of them singletons; the top ten hold about 1.4%. The sequencing sample was made of peripheral blood. Receptors originate from a young woman with Graves' ophthalmopathy.

The rearrangement joins TRBV6-1 to TRBJ1-1; 7 bases match TRBD1. The CDR3 is made up of 11 amino acids. Germline trimming cut 4 bases from V and 14 bases from J; bases unmatched to any gene: 7. The germline CDR1 and CDR2 sequences are MNHNS and SASEGT. CDR3 sequence (DNA): TGTGCCAGCAGTGGGCCGGACAGGCAGTTCTTT. As protein: CASSGPDRQFF.

This chain uses TRBV7-2 with TRBJ2-5; TRBD2 matches 8 bases. V gave up 3 bases and J gave up 4 bases; unmatched junction bases: 7. The germline V gene encodes CDR1 SGHTA and CDR2 FQGNSA. This CDR3 has 15 residues. In nucleotides, the CDR3 is TGTGCCAGCAGCTTTACGGGAGGGCCGGGAGAGACCCAGTACTTC. Translating gives CASSFTGGPGETQYF.

This clonotype was found many times. The chain has TRBV2 and TRBJ1-5; D is unresolved. The length of the CDR3 is 13 residues. The V end was cut by 4 bases, the J end by 1 base, with 5 bases between. The germline V gene encodes CDR1 SNHLY and CDR2 FYNNEI. The CDR3 nucleotides read TGTGCCAGCAGTGCTCTGAGCAATCAGCCCCAGCATTTT. Protein: CASSALSNQPQHF.

In its sample, this clonotype was seen many times. The chain couples TRBV5-1 to TRBJ2-2; possible D gene TRBD1, 6 bases. This CDR3 has 13 amino acids. Looked up from germline, CDR1 is SGHRS and CDR2 is YFSETQ. V was pared by 5 bases and J by 7 bases, with 12 bases between. CDR3 residues: CASSQLQGGELFF. The DNA for the CDR3 is TGCGCCAGCAGTCAGCTACAGGGCGGGGAGCTGTTTTTT.

There are a few counts of this clonotype. The chain carries TRBV20-1 and TRBJ1-6; no definite D call. Germline CDR1 and CDR2: DFQATT and SNEGSKA (reference sequence). This CDR3 is built from 16 residues. Trimming pared 0 bases from V and 8 bases from J, leaving 17 bases between. The CDR3 protein is CSAREPLGGGHSPLHF. In DNA form, the CDR3 reads TGCAGTGCTAGAGAACCGCTTGGCGGTGGGCATTCACCCCTCCACTTT.

In this sample, this clonotype turned up many times. This may come from a read error, since a much larger clone is one base off. The chain joins TRBV7-7 to TRBJ2-5; no clear D. Germline V CDR1 and CDR2: SSHAT, FNYEAQ (reference sequence). The CDR3 runs to 16 residues. CDR3 protein: CASSQPLGVRQETQYF. CDR3 sequence (DNA): TGTGCTAGCAGCCAGCCCCTCGGAGTCAGGCAAGAGACCCAGTACTTC.

This clonotype was observed many times. V gene TRBV12-3 or TRBV12-4 combines with J gene TRBJ1-6, with a weak D call TRBD1 (6 bases). This CDR3 has 15 amino acids. Trimming took 3 bases from V and 7 from J, leaving 13 bases between them. The CDR3 spells CASSFGGRGNSPLHF. CDR3 DNA sequence: TGTGCCAGCAGTTTCGGTGGCAGGGGAAATTCACCCCTCCACTTT.

This clonotype has ten or more counts. The chain joins TRBV6-2 or TRBV6-3 to TRBJ2-5; D is ambiguous. The CDR3 extends over 17 amino acids. The ends were cut back, 7 bases at V and 5 bases at J, with 26 bases in the middle. CDR1 and CDR2 from the germline V gene are MNHEY and SVGEGT. The CDR3 here is CASTKGSGSPRTETQYF. The CDR3 nucleotides are TGTGCCAGCACCAAGGGATCCGGATCCCCCCGAACGGAGACCCAGTACTTC.

This clonotype was picked up many times. The chain has TRBV7-6 and TRBJ2-5; TRBD2 might be the D (5 bases). The CDR3 has 14 residues. V was clipped by 2 bases and J by 5 bases, with 12 bases between them. Germline assignment: CDR1 SGHVS and CDR2 FNYEAQ. CDR3 amino acids: CASSLLEGSETQYF. CDR3 nucleotide sequence: TGTGCCAGCAGCTTACTTGAAGGGAGTGAGACCCAGTACTTC. Looking up the rest from reference TRBV7-6 and TRBJ2-5 gives the full variable domain: GAGVSQSPRYKVTKRGQDVALRCDPISGHVSLYWYRQALGQGPEFLTYFNYEAQQDKSGLPNDRFSAERPEGSISTLTIQRTEQRDSAMYRCASSLLEGSETQYFGPGTRLLVL.

This clonotype came up a few times. The chain uses TRBV18 and TRBJ1-4; TRBD1 matches at 8 bases. Germline assignment: CDR1 KGHSH and CDR2 LQKENI. V trimming: 1 base; J trimming: 10 bases; junction bases outside the gene matches: 5. The CDR3 spans 14 residues. For the CDR3, the DNA is TGTGCCAGCTCACCACTGGCAGGGGGCGGAAAACTGTTTTTT. Its translation: CASSPLAGGGKLFF.

The chain combines TRBV20-1 with TRBJ2-5; D is ambiguous. Trimming cost V 5 bases and J 2 bases, with 9 bases left between them. Germline lookup yields CDR1 DFQATT and CDR2 SNEGSKA (reference sequence). The CDR3 length is 12 residues. The CDR3 DNA follows: TGCAGTGCTGGGCACTATCAAGAGACCCAGTACTTC. Amino acids: CSAGHYQETQYF.

This clonotype occurred many times. The V gene is TRBV19, the J gene TRBJ1-1; D ambiguous. The CDR3 length is 16 residues. The germline CDR1 and CDR2 sequences are LNHDA and SQIVND (reference sequence). V lost 4 bases and J 1 base, leaving 16 bases between the germline ends. CDR3 in amino acids: CASSKSSAFRNTEAFF. The CDR3 DNA reads as TGTGCCAGTAGTAAATCTAGCGCCTTCAGGAACACTGAAGCTTTCTTT.

This rearrangement joins TRBV27 to TRBJ1-5, with TRBD1 matching over 8 bases. CDR1 MNHEY and CDR2 SMNVEV come from the germline V gene (reference sequence). Losses at the gene ends were 6 bases for V and 9 bases for J; bases not matched to a gene: 7. The CDR3 has 13 residues. The CDR3 spells CASRDRGGRPQHF. In DNA form, the CDR3 reads TGTGCCAGCAGAGACAGGGGTGGCCGGCCCCAGCATTTT.

The rearrangement links TRBV6-1 to TRBJ1-2; 8 nucleotides align to TRBD1. The ends lost 4 bases at V and 8 bases at J; junction bases unmatched: 12. The CDR3 contains 15 residues. Germline values: CDR1 MNHNS, CDR2 SASEGT. CDR3: CASSALLGQGEGYTF. DNA of the CDR3: TGTGCCAGCAGTGCTCTTCTTGGACAGGGAGAGGGCTACACCTTC.

This clonotype was recorded many times. The V gene is TRBV10-3, the J gene TRBJ1-1; D is unclear. Germline loops: CDR1 ENHRY, CDR2 SYGVKD. The ends were cut back, 6 bases at V and 1 base at J, with 12 bases in the middle. This CDR3 spans 14 amino acids. The CDR3 bases are TGTGCCATCAGGTTCGGACGGACGAACACTGAAGCTTTCTTT. It encodes CAIRFGRTNTEAFF.

This clonotype was recorded many times. V usage is TRBV7-8 and J usage is TRBJ2-1; 11 bases line up with TRBD2. The CDR3 sequence is 15 residues long. Germline-derived CDR1 and CDR2 are SGHVS and FQNEAQ. V trimming: 0 bases; J trimming: 6 bases; junction bases outside the gene matches: 1. CDR3 residues: CASSLALAGANEQFF. The DNA for the CDR3 is TGTGCCAGCAGCTTAGCACTAGCGGGAGCCAATGAGCAGTTCTTC.

This chain connects TRBV6-5 to TRBJ1-1; 7 positions match TRBD1. CDR3 length: 13 amino acids. Germline CDR1 and CDR2: MNHEY and SVGAGI. V dropped 4 bases and J dropped 7; count of bases not matched to a gene: 6. CDR3 loop: CASSLDRVGEAFF. The CDR3 DNA reads TGTGCCAGCAGTTTAGACAGGGTGGGTGAAGCTTTCTTT.

This clonotype was observed at least ten times. The CDR3 spells CASRNLGGVNTEAFF. CDR3 DNA sequence: TGTGCCAGCAGAAACTTGGGTGGCGTGAACACTGAAGCTTTCTTT. This chain joins TRBV25-1 and TRBJ1-1, with D hard to call. Germline assignment: CDR1 MGHDK and CDR2 SYGVNS. The CDR3 consists of 15 residues. Trimming stripped 6 bases from V and 0 bases from J, with 14 bases between.

In its sample, this clonotype was seen many times. The chain carries TRBV12-3 or TRBV12-4 and TRBJ2-2; D is uncertain. CDR3 length equals 15 residues. V lost 6 bases and J 1 base, leaving 12 bases between the germline ends. The DNA of the CDR3 is TGTGCCAGCAGATCCCACTTACAGAACACCGGGGAGCTGTTTTTT. It translates to CASRSHLQNTGELFF.

There are many counts of this clonotype. The chain has TRBV18 and TRBJ2-5; D is perhaps TRBD1 (5 bases). Per the germline V gene, CDR1 is KGHSH and CDR2 is LQKENI. The V end lost 2 bases, the J end lost 1 base, and 5 bases lay between the germline ends. The CDR3 extends over 13 amino acids. The CDR3 loop reads CASSPGAQETQYF. Written as DNA, the CDR3 is TGTGCCAGCTCACCAGGGGCCCAAGAGACCCAGTACTTC.

The chain recombines TRBV20-1 with TRBJ1-1; no firm D call. V lost 6 bases to trimming and J lost 1 base, with 9 bases between them. Germline CDR1 is DFQATT and CDR2 is SNEGSKA (reference sequence). The CDR3 spans 12 residues. CDR3 residues: CSAKDGNTEAFF. The DNA of the CDR3 is TGCAGTGCCAAAGACGGGAACACTGAAGCTTTCTTT.

This clonotype was counted many times. The gene calls are TRBV20-1 and TRBJ2-7, with D possibly TRBD1 on 5 matching bases. Between the trimmed V and J ends, which lost 6 bases and 2 bases, there was a span of 11 bases. This CDR3 has 12 amino acids. CDR1 and CDR2 (germline): DFQATT, SNEGSKA (reference sequence). The CDR3 loop is CSARQGAYEQYF. CDR3 coding DNA: TGCAGTGCCCGACAAGGGGCCTACGAGCAGTACTTC.

Ten or more counts support this clonotype. This chain connects TRBV20-1 to TRBJ2-7; the D is unclear. Trimming left V 1 base short and J 2 bases short, with 9 bases between. Germline CDR1 and CDR2: DFQATT and SNEGSKA (reference sequence). The CDR3 has 13 residues. The DNA for the CDR3 is TGCAGTGCTAGAGGAGACACAACCTACGAGCAGTACTTC. Protein sequence: CSARGDTTYEQYF.

This clonotype showed up many times. This chain uses TRBV6-6 with TRBJ1-6, with unresolved D. The CDR3 has 15 residues. Germline loops: CDR1 MNHNY, CDR2 SVGAGI (reference sequence). Trimming cost V 0 bases and J 6 bases, with 9 bases left between them. The CDR3 sequence: CASSYSVGINSPLHF. CDR3 sequence (DNA): TGTGCCAGCAGTTACTCGGTGGGGATTAATTCACCCCTCCACTTT.

This clonotype has ten or more counts. One end of the junction is discordant with germline, which a read error may explain. This chain links TRBV27 with TRBJ1-5, with a weak D call TRBD1 (5 bases). The CDR3 is 16 amino acids. Germline V CDR1 and CDR2: MNHEY, SMNVEV (reference sequence). Here the CDR3 reads CAGSLFGGKDNQPQHF. The CDR3 nucleotides read TGTGCCGGCAGTTTATTTGGGGGGAAGGACAATCAGCCCCAGCATTTT.

The table lists this clonotype with many counts. This sequence joins TRBV5-1 and TRBJ2-5, with 9 bases lining up with TRBD2. Germline trimming cut 4 bases from V and 2 bases from J; bases unmatched to any gene: 6. This CDR3 comprises 15 residues. Looked up from germline, CDR1 is SGHRS and CDR2 is YFSETQ. CDR3 sequence: CASSPGLATQETQYF. The CDR3 DNA reads TGCGCCAGCAGCCCAGGACTAGCGACGCAAGAGACCCAGTACTTC.

The DNA for the CDR3 is TGTGCCAGTAGTACACTACCGGGACAGGGGGCTATCGGGGAGCTGTTTTTT. It specifies CASSTLPGQGAIGELFF. The V call is TRBV19, the J call TRBJ2-2; 12 positions match TRBD1. With V trimmed by 4 bases and J by 7 bases, 10 bases remained unmatched. Germline-derived CDR1 and CDR2 are LNHDA and SQIVND (reference sequence). The CDR3 extends over 17 amino acids.